This TCR beta chain was retrieved from a study of blood T cell repertoires in COVID-19. On the study more broadly: The study drew acute and convalescent COVID-19 samples from the United States, Italy and Spain. Sources were T cells, B-cell-depleted T cells, or PBMCs; the material itself was cDNA or gDNA.

Original data processing: By means of reference gene primer amplification, nucleated cell counts were estimated. Sequencing was performed with immunoSEQ multiplex PCR; in TCRdb, only in-frame clones are kept and a portion is missing. D and trimming come from the DNA, and the V and J calls and clone size come from that table. Here the sample spans 90,000 to 120,000 clones, around 90% being singletons. Sequencing used peripheral blood. The sequence derives from an older man with acute or convalescent COVID-19.

CDR3 protein: CASSRRLGGEQFF. The CDR3 DNA follows: TGTGCCAGCAGCAGACGACTAGGCGGTGAGCAGTTCTTC. This sequence joins TRBV7-3 and TRBJ2-1; D perhaps matches TRBD2 (6 bases). This CDR3 has 13 residues. Germline V lookup: CDR1 SGHTA, CDR2 FQGTGA. Trimming removed 5 bases from V and 9 bases from J, with 14 bases in between.